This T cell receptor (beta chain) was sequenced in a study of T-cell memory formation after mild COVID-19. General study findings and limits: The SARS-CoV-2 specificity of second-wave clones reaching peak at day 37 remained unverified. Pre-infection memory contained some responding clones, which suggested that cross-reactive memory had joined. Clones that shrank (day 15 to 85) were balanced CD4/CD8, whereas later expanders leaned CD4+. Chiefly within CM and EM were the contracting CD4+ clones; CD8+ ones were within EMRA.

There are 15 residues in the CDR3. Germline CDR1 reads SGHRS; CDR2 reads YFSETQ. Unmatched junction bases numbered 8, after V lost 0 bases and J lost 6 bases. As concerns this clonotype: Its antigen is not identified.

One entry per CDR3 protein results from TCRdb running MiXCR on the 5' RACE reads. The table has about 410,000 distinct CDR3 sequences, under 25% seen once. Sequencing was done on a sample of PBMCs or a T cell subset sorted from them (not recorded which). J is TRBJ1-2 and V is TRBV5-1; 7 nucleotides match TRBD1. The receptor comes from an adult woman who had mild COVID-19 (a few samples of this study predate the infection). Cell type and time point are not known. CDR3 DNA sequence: TGCGCCAGCAGCTTGGCGGCAGGGGGATTCGATGGCTACACCTTC. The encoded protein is CASSLAAGGFDGYTF.